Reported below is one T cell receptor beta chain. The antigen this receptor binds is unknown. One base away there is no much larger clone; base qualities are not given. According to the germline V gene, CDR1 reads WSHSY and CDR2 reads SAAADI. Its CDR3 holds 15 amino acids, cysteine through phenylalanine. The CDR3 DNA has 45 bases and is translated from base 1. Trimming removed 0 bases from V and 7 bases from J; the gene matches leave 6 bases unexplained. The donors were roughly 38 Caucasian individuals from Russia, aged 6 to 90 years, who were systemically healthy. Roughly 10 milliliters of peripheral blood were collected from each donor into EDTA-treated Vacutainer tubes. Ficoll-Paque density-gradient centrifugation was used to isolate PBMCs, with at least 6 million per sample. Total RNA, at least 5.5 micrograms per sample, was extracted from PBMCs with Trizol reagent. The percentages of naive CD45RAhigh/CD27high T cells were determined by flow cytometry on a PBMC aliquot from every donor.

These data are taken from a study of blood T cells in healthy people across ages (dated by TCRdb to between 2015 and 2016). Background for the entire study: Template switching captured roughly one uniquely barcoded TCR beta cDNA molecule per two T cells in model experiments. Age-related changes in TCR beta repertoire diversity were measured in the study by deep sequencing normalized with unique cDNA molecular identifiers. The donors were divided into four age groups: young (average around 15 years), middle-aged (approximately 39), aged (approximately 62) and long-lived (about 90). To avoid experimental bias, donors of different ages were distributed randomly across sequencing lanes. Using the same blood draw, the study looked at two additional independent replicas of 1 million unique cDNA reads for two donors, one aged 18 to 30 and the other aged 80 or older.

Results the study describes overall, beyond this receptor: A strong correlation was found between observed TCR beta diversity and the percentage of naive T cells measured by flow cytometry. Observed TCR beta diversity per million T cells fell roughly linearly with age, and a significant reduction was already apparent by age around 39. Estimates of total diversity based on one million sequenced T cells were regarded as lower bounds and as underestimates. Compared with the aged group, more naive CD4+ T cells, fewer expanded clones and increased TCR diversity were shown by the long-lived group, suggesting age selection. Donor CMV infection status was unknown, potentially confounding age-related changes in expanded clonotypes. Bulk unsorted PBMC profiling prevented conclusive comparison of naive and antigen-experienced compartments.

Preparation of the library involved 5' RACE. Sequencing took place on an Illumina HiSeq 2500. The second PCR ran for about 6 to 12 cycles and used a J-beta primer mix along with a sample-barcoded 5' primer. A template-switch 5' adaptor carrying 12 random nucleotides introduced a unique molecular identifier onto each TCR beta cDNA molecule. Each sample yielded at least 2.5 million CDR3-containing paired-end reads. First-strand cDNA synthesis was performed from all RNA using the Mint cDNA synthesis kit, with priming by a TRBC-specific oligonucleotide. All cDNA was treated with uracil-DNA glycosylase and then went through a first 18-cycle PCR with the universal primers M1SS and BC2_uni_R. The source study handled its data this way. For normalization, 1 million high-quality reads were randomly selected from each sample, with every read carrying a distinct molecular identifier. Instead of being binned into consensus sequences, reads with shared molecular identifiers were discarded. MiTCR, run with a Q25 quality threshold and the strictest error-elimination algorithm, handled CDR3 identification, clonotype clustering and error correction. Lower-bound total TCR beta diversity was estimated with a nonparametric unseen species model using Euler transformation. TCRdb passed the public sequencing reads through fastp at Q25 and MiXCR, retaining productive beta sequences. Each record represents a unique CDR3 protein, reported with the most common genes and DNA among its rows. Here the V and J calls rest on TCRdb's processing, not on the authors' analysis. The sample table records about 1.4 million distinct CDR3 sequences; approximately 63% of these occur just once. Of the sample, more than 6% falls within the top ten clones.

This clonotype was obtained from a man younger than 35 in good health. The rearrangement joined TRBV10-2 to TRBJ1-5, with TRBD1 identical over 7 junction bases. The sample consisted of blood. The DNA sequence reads TGCGCCAGCAGTGAGTCGAGCAGGGGGGCCCAGCCCCAGCATTTT. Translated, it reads CASSESSRGAQPQHF.